The next 8 T cell receptor beta chains were all read from a single sample in a study of OX40 agonist ivuxolimab in advanced cancers. Some clones are missing from TCRdb's copy, which holds only in-frame ones; the method was immunoSEQ multiplex PCR. In the table there are over 95,000 clones, around 83% of which are singletons. The sample consisted of CD4+ or CD8+ T cells sorted from blood, taken in a trial of the OX40 agonist ivuxolimab. Receptors originate from an adult with an advanced solid tumor such as melanoma, head and neck, liver or kidney cancer.

The chain employs TRBV30 and TRBJ1-2, with D possibly being TRBD1 (5 bases). CDR1 is GTSNPN and CDR2 is SVGIG in the germline V gene (reference sequence). The CDR3 sequence is 14 residues long. The ends were cut back, 0 bases at V and 6 bases at J, with 14 bases in the middle. This CDR3 reads CAWSVGGRGHGYTF. DNA for the CDR3: TGTGCCTGGAGTGTAGGCGGGAGGGGACATGGCTACACCTTC.

This clone was counted a single time. The CDR3 DNA is TGTGCCAGCAGCGCGGGACAGCTCTCTGGGGCCAACGTCCTGACTTTC. Translating it yields CASSAGQLSGANVLTF. This chain connects TRBV11-3 to TRBJ2-6; the D gene is possibly TRBD1 (7 bases). Looked up from germline, CDR1 is SGHNT and CDR2 is YENEEA. Trimming took 5 bases from V and 0 from J, leaving 11 bases between them. The length of the CDR3 is 16 residues.

The gene calls are TRBV9 and TRBJ1-3; D may be TRBD1 (5 bases). This CDR3 comprises 18 residues. Germline assignment: CDR1 SGDLS and CDR2 YYNGEE. The V and J ends lost 4 bases and 1 base respectively, with 21 bases between them. This CDR3 is CASSPGGGTEPSGNTIYF. DNA of the CDR3: TGTGCCAGCAGCCCTGGGGGGGGGACGGAACCTTCTGGAAACACCATATATTTT.

The CDR3 bases are TGTGCCAGCAGTCTCGGGACCCCTCGGGATTCACCCCTCCACTTT. It encodes CASSLGTPRDSPLHF. This chain uses TRBV28 with TRBJ1-6, with D tentatively TRBD1 (5 bases). The germline V gene encodes CDR1 MDHEN and CDR2 SYDVKM. V lost 5 bases, J lost 8 bases, and 16 bases lay in between. This CDR3 is 15 amino acids long.

In DNA, the CDR3 is TGTGCCAGCAGCTTGCGAGCAGACGTTCCCTATTCACCCCTCCACTTT. Protein sequence: CASSLRADVPYSPLHF. The chain joins TRBV7-9 to TRBJ1-6; D gene ambiguous. Per germline, CDR1 SEHNR and CDR2 FQNEAQ (reference sequence). Trimming shortened V by 3 bases and J by 8 bases, and 17 bases separated the two germline ends. The CDR3 covers 16 residues.

The V and J genes are TRBV19 and TRBJ2-7; 10 positions match TRBD2. Germline lookup yields CDR1 LNHDA and CDR2 SQIVND (reference sequence). The CDR3 length is 17 residues. V trimming: 2 bases; J trimming: 0 bases; junction bases outside the gene matches: 7. This CDR3 is CASSILGLAGDSYEQYF. The CDR3 bases are TGTGCCAGTAGTATACTCGGGCTAGCGGGAGACTCCTACGAGCAGTACTTC.

The V gene is TRBV7-2, the J gene TRBJ2-7, with TRBD2 as a possible D gene (5 bases). This CDR3 contains 14 residues. Trimming stripped 2 bases from V and 5 bases from J, with 13 bases between. CDR1 and CDR2 from the germline V gene are SGHTA and FQGNSA. As DNA, the CDR3 is TGTGCCAGCAGCTTACACCCCCGGACTGACGAGCAGTACTTC. It encodes CASSLHPRTDEQYF.

This clone was observed a few times. The chain combines TRBV18 with TRBJ2-7, with unresolved D. The germline CDR1 and CDR2 sequences are KGHSH and LQKENI. V lost 3 bases to trimming and J lost 5 bases, with 5 bases between them. This CDR3 spans 11 amino acids. CDR3 sequence reads: CASSPKNEQYF. CDR3 DNA: TGTGCCAGCTCACCTAAGAACGAGCAGTACTTC.